The sequence of this T cell receptor beta chain was determined in a study of T cells expressing NK-cell markers. Findings and caveats of the study: Dominant NKG2C+ clonotype frequencies of about 1.0-8% of CD8+ T cells were measured in more than 5 donors. Leadership of the CD3+CD56-NKG2C+ fraction also belonged to these clonotypes in a handful of donors. Expanded clones of NKG2C+ T cells had an unclear HCMV specificity.

TCRdb reprocessed the 5' RACE reads and stores each CDR3 protein as one record, lacking DNA. The table lists 150,000 or so distinct CDR3 sequences. From germline, CDR1 is PRHDT and CDR2 FYEKMQ (reference sequence). The CDR3 loop spans 16 amino acids. A remark on this clonotype: Its antigen is as yet unknown.

This receptor was identified in a woman between 45 and 65 years old in good health. The V gene is TRBV13, the J gene TRBJ2-3; absent DNA, TCRdb's TRBD2 call cannot be checked. The sample taken for sequencing was blood T cells: a sorted CD56 or NKG2C T cell subset, CD4+ or CD8+ T cells, or bulk PBMC T cells (not recorded which). The CDR3 region is CASSQRRTSDTDTQYF.